Each of the 9 T cell receptor beta chains below was sequenced from the same sample in a study of blood T cell repertoires in COVID-19. Some clones are missing from TCRdb's copy, which holds only in-frame ones; the method was immunoSEQ multiplex PCR. Here the sample spans 15,000 to 20,000 clones, 91% being singletons. Specimen: peripheral blood. The receptors were sampled from a human donor in a cohort sampled during active COVID-19.

V is TRBV19 and J is TRBJ1-2, with 7 bases matching TRBD1. This CDR3 is 13 amino acids long. V lost 5 bases to trimming and J lost 4 bases; unmatched junction nucleotides: 4. The V gene's germline CDR1 is LNHDA and CDR2 SQIVND (reference sequence). CDR3 in amino acids: CASSWGQTYGYTF. The CDR3 DNA follows: TGTGCCAGTAGTTGGGGACAGACCTATGGCTACACCTTC.

This clone was found once. V is TRBV18 and J is TRBJ1-1, with a possible D match to TRBD1 (5 bases). Trimming cost V 5 bases and J 4 bases, with 8 bases left between them. The CDR3 contains 12 residues. Germline-derived CDR1 and CDR2 are KGHSH and LQKENI. This CDR3 reads CASSGQGTEAFF. In nucleotides, the CDR3 is TGTGCCAGCTCAGGGCAGGGCACTGAAGCTTTCTTT.

The chain recombines TRBV5-1 with TRBJ1-2; 7 nucleotides align to TRBD1. J gave up 2 bases and V 0 bases, and 4 bases lay outside the gene matches. The CDR3 extends over 15 amino acids. The germline V gene has CDR1 SGHRS and CDR2 YFSETQ. The CDR3 DNA reads as TGCGCCAGCAGCTTGGAGGTCAGGGGGAACTATGGCTACACCTTC. Protein product: CASSLEVRGNYGYTF.

The chain employs TRBV4-1 and TRBJ2-3; TRBD2 aligns across 14 bases. J gave up 5 bases and V 1 base, and 2 bases lay outside the gene matches. The CDR3 consists of 16 residues. Germline CDR1 MGHRA, CDR2 YSYEKL. CDR3 residues: CASSQGLAGGQDTQYF. For the CDR3, the DNA is TGCGCCAGCAGCCAAGGACTAGCGGGGGGGCAAGATACGCAGTATTTT.

V gene TRBV11-3 combines with J gene TRBJ2-7; TRBD1 agrees at 8 bases. The junction had 11 bases not matched to a gene; V was cut back by 1 base and J by 6 bases. The germline V gene has CDR1 SGHNT and CDR2 YENEEA. This CDR3 has 16 residues. CDR3 residues: CASSLGGQGANVEQYF. The CDR3, as DNA: TGTGCCAGCAGCTTAGGGGGCCAGGGGGCTAACGTCGAGCAGTACTTC. Complete variable domain (other parts from reference TRBV11-3 and TRBJ2-7): EAGVVQSPRYKIIEKKQPVAFWCNPISGHNTLYWYLQNLGQGPELLIRYENEEAVDDSQLPKDRFSAERLKGVDSTLKIQPAELGDSAVYLCASSLGGQGANVEQYFGPGTRLTVT.

The V call is TRBV5-6, the J call TRBJ1-3; D is unresolved. CDR1 SGHDT and CDR2 YYEEEE come from the germline V gene. CDR3 length: 15 amino acids. The V end lost 1 base, the J end lost 0 bases, and 8 bases lay between the germline ends. This CDR3 is CASSLNPFSGNTIYF. As DNA, the CDR3 is TGTGCCAGCAGCTTGAATCCTTTCTCTGGAAACACCATATATTTT.

The J gene is TRBJ2-5, the V gene TRBV24-1, with TRBD2 as a possible D gene (6 bases). The CDR3 covers 17 residues. V was clipped by 2 bases and J by 2 bases, with 17 bases between them. Germline assignment: CDR1 KGHDR and CDR2 SFDVKD. The CDR3 bases are TGTGCCACCAGTGATTCCCCGAGGGCGGGACCACAAGAGACCCAGTACTTC. It codes for CATSDSPRAGPQETQYF.

V and J are TRBV19 and TRBJ1-2; TRBD1 matches 9 bases. V lost 3 bases to trimming and J lost 6 bases; unmatched junction nucleotides: 5. The CDR3 contains 14 residues. Germline assignment: CDR1 LNHDA and CDR2 SQIVND (reference sequence). The CDR3 reads CASSIRGQGHGYTF. The CDR3 region has the DNA TGTGCCAGTAGTATTAGGGGACAGGGACATGGCTACACCTTC.

In DNA form, the CDR3 reads TGTGCCAGTAAGACAGGGGGCTATGGCTACACCTTC. It encodes CASKTGGYGYTF. This chain joins TRBV19 and TRBJ1-2; 9 bases line up with TRBD1. Germline CDR1 and CDR2: LNHDA and SQIVND (reference sequence). V dropped 7 bases and J dropped 4; count of bases not matched to a gene: 1. The CDR3 spans 12 residues.